This is a list of T cell receptor beta chains from one sample in a study of radiotherapy plus CTLA-4 blockade in lung cancer. TCRdb's copy holds only in-frame clones and misses some; the assay was immunoSEQ multiplex PCR. The sample gives 85,000 to 100,000 clones, about 78% of which show up once; over 12% is in the top ten. This specimen was peripheral blood, taken from a patient treated with radiotherapy plus ipilimumab. The receptors stem from a human donor with non-small cell lung cancer that progressed on radiotherapy plus ipilimumab. Both conserved end residues are part of each CDR3.

v_gene: TRBV30; CDR3aa: CAWNRGTDTQYF
v_gene: TRBV14; CDR3aa: CASSQWGDGTSSYNSPLHF
v_gene: TRBV6-6; CDR3aa: CASSYPTEAGTGYTF
v_gene: TRBV5-5; CDR3aa: CASSAWGSTEAFF
v_gene: TRBV5-4; CDR3aa: CASSLASGGRTDTQYF
v_gene: TRBV4-1; CDR3aa: CASSHEPGQASNYGYTF
v_gene: TRBV5-5; CDR3aa: CASSRTSEGARAWDVDGYTF
v_gene: TRBV5-6; CDR3aa: CASSQARDPKNIQYF
v_gene: TRBV5-4; CDR3aa: CASSGKDSDTQYF
v_gene: TRBV2; CDR3aa: CASSVESYEQYF
v_gene: TRBV6-5; CDR3aa: CASSYSNTREQYF
v_gene: TRBV6-1; CDR3aa: CASSSPGQGGYGYTF
v_gene: TRBV2; CDR3aa: CASRPGQGELGYTF
v_gene: TRBV28; CDR3aa: CASSPSWGPASYEQYF
v_gene: TRBV2; CDR3aa: CASSAVLNYGYTF
v_gene: TRBV9; CDR3aa: CASSLGGLAGKDTQYF
v_gene: TRBV28; CDR3aa: CASSLPGILNTEAFF
v_gene: TRBV7-2; CDR3aa: CASSLGTGGRVETQYF
v_gene: TRBV7-2; CDR3aa: CASSSGRQETQYF
v_gene: TRBV30; CDR3aa: CAWRSSGTAFVLPEAFF
v_gene: TRBV7-2; CDR3aa: CASSLGGTGWNSPLHF
v_gene: TRBV11-1; CDR3aa: CASSSYSDTQYF
v_gene: TRBV7-9; CDR3aa: CASSFASSYEQYF
v_gene: TRBV10-1; CDR3aa: CASNGSTYNYGYTF
v_gene: TRBV29-1; CDR3aa: CSVEADVRLRGYTF
v_gene: TRBV2; CDR3aa: CAGGLAGVGETQYF
v_gene: TRBV7-9; CDR3aa: CASSYWTSGRYKNTGELFF
v_gene: TRBV6-5; CDR3aa: CASSPGTSGGYEQFF
v_gene: TRBV5-1; CDR3aa: CASSLVGQGADEQYF
v_gene: TRBV6-1; CDR3aa: CASSESVTSGHEQFF
v_gene: TRBV19; CDR3aa: CASSMRLAPTYEQYF
v_gene: TRBV19; CDR3aa: CASSIKGGGYEQYF
v_gene: TRBV11-2; CDR3aa: CASSDDLPEAFF
v_gene: TRBV27; CDR3aa: CASSLYPGGGPGNTIYF
v_gene: TRBV19; CDR3aa: CASSPDSRYGYTF